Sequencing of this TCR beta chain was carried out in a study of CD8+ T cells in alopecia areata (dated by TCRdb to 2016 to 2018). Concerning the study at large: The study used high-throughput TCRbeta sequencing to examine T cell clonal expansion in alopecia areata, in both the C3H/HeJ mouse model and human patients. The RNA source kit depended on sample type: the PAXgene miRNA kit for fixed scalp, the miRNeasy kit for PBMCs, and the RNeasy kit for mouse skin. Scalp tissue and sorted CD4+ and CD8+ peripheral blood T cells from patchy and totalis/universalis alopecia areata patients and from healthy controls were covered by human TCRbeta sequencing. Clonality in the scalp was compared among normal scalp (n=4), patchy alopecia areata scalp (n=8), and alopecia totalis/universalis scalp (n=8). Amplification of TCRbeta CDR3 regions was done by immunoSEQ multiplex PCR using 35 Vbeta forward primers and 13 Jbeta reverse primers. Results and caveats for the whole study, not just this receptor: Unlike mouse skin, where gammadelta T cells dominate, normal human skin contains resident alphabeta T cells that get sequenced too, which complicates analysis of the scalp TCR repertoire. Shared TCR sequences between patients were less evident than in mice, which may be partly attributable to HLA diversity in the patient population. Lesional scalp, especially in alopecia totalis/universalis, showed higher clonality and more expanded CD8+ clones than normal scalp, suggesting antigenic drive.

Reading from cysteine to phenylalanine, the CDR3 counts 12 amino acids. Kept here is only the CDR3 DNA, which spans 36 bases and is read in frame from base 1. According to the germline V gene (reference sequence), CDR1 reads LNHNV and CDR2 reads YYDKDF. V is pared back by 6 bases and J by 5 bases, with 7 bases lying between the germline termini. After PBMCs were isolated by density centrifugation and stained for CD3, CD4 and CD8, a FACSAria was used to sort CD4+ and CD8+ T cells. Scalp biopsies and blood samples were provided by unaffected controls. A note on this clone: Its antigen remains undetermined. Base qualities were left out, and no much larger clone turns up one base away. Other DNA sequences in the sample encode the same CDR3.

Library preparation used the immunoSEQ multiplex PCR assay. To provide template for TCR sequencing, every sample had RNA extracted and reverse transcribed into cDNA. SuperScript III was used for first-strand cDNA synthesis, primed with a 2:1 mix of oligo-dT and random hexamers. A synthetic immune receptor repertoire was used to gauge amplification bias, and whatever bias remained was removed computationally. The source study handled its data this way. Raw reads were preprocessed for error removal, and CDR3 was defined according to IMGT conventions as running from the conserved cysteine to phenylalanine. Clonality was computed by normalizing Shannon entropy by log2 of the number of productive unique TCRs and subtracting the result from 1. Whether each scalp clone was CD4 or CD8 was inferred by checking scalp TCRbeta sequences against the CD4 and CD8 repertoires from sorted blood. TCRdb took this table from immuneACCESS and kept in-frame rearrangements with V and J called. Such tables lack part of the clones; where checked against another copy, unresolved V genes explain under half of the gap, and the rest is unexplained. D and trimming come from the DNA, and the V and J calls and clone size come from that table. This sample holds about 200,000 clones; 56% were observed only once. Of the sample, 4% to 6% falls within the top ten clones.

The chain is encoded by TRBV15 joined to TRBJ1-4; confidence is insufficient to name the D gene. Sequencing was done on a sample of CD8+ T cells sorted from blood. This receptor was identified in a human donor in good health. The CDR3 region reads CATRERNEKLFF. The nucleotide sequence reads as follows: TGTGCCACCAGGGAGAGAAATGAAAAACTGTTTTTT.